These 13 T cell receptor beta chains originate from one sample sequenced in a study of precursors of human CD4 cytotoxic T cells. One entry per CDR3 protein results from TCRdb running MiXCR on the reads. The sample includes fewer than 700 distinct CDR3 sequences, approximately 14% of them seen just once. Bulk UMI-based sequencing covered sorted CD4+ central memory, effector memory, IL-7R-high and IL-7R-negative TEMRA subsets. Sequenced: memory CD4+ T cells from blood (PBMCs). These receptors all stem from a human donor in good health.

By sample fraction, this clonotype is hyperexpanded (1% or more). V gene TRBV7-9 combines with J gene TRBJ1-1; 8 nucleotides agree with TRBD1. CDR1 and CDR2 from the germline V gene are SEHNR and FQNEAQ (reference sequence). The CDR3 is 13 amino acids. The J segment lost 3 bases and the V segment lost 6 bases, leaving 3 bases of the junction unmatched. CDR3 DNA: TGTGCCAGCAGGTCGACAGGGGACACTGAAGCTTTCTTT. Its translation is CASRSTGDTEAFF.

In its sample, this clonotype was seen a few times. The gene calls are TRBV5-1 and TRBJ2-3; 7 bases match TRBD2. Germline assignment: CDR1 SGHRS and CDR2 YFSETQ. V lost 5 bases, J lost 0 bases, and 6 bases stayed unmatched. The length of the CDR3 is 15 residues. The CDR3 coding sequence is TGCGCCAGCAGGGCTAGCGGAGCTAGCACAGATACGCAGTATTTT. Its translation: CASRASGASTDTQYF.

The table lists this clonotype with a few counts. A junction end diverges from the germline sequence, so it may reflect a read error. The CDR3, as DNA: TGTGCCAGCAGCTTTTTGCAGCGTCGCGTTTTT. Protein sequence: CASSFLQRRVF. This chain joins TRBV7-2 and TRBJ2-3, with no clear D. The CDR3 runs 11 residues. The germline V gene has CDR1 SGHTA and CDR2 FQGNSA.

This chain's CDR3 is CSARQETQYF. The DNA of the CDR3 is TGCAGTGCTAGGCAAGAGACCCAGTACTTC. The gene calls are TRBV20-1 and TRBJ2-5; D call uncertain. Germline CDR1 is DFQATT and CDR2 is SNEGSKA (reference sequence). V shed 3 bases and J shed 2 bases, with 1 base lying between them. The CDR3 spans 10 residues.

By proportion, this clonotype is large. The rearrangement joins TRBV12-3 or TRBV12-4 to TRBJ2-2; TRBD1 aligns across 10 bases. Unmatched junction bases numbered 8, after V lost 3 bases and J lost 1 base. This CDR3 contains 18 residues. The CDR3 sequence is CASSLGTGVPLNTGELFF. The CDR3 bases are TGTGCCAGCAGTTTGGGGACAGGGGTCCCACTGAACACCGGGGAGCTGTTTTTT.

By its share, this clonotype is large. V usage is TRBV11-2 and J usage is TRBJ1-1; D perhaps matches TRBD1 (6 bases). The V gene's germline CDR1 is SGHAT and CDR2 FQNNGV. The V end lost 5 bases, the J end lost 1 base, and 11 bases lay between the germline ends. The CDR3 is 14 residues long. CDR3 loop: CASSPGHENTEAFF. Written as DNA, the CDR3 is TGTGCCAGCAGCCCGGGACATGAGAACACTGAAGCTTTCTTT.

This clonotype was seen a handful of times. The rearrangement uses TRBV7-9 and TRBJ2-5, with no clear D. V was clipped by 2 bases and J by 0 bases, with 7 bases between them. The CDR3 runs 14 residues. Germline lookup yields CDR1 SEHNR and CDR2 FQNEAQ (reference sequence). The DNA of the CDR3 is TGTGCCAGCAGCTTAAGATCGTACCAAGAGACCCAGTACTTC. It codes for CASSLRSYQETQYF. The whole variable domain, filled in from reference TRBV7-9 and TRBJ2-5, reads DTGVSQNPRHKITKRGQNVTFRCDPISEHNRLYWYRQTLGQGPEFLTYFQNEAQLEKSRLLSDRFSAERPKGSFSTLEIQRTEQGDSAMYLCASSLRSYQETQYFGPGTRLLVL.

This clonotype was seen a few times. The CDR3 region is CASKAGNYGYTF. CDR3 sequence (DNA): TGTGCCAGCAAAGCAGGGAACTATGGCTACACCTTC. The chain recombines TRBV2 with TRBJ1-2; D possibly corresponds to TRBD1 (5 bases). The ends were cut back, 7 bases at V and 2 bases at J, with 8 bases in the middle. The germline gives CDR1 SNHLY, CDR2 FYNNEI. The CDR3 runs 12 residues.

This chain joins TRBV19 and TRBJ1-1, with a possible D match to TRBD1 (6 bases). This CDR3 contains 16 residues. Germline CDR1 and CDR2: LNHDA and SQIVND (reference sequence). Trimming removed 4 bases from V and 2 bases from J, with 17 bases in between. The CDR3 DNA sequence: TGTGCCAGTAGTAGATTACAGGGATATGCCAACACTGAAGCTTTCTTT. It specifies CASSRLQGYANTEAFF.

This clonotype showed up just a few times. The rearrangement uses TRBV2 and TRBJ1-5, with a weak D call TRBD1 (6 bases). The germline V gene has CDR1 SNHLY and CDR2 FYNNEI. The CDR3 is 14 amino acids. The germline V and J ends were trimmed by 4 bases and 5 bases, with 12 bases remaining between them. CDR3 DNA sequence: TGTGCCAGCAGTGTACAGGGTTACGATCAGCCCCAGCATTTT. It is translated as CASSVQGYDQPQHF.

The chain joins TRBV5-6 to TRBJ2-7; TRBD2 aligns across 10 bases. The CDR3 totals 16 residues. Germline V CDR1 and CDR2: SGHDT, YYEEEE. V dropped 4 bases and J dropped 3; count of bases not matched to a gene: 10. The CDR3 nucleotides read TGTGCCAGCAGCCCCCCGGCTAGCGGGAGAAACTACGAGCAGTACTTC. Translating it yields CASSPPASGRNYEQYF.

Concerning this clonotype: Just one base apart from a much larger clone, this may be a read error. The chain joins TRBV12-3 or TRBV12-4 to TRBJ2-2; 10 bases are shared with TRBD1. With 5 bases clipped from V and 1 base from J, the junction kept 10 bases outside the gene matches. The CDR3 is 18 residues long. The CDR3: CASSVGTGVPLNTGELFF. The CDR3 DNA is TGTGCCAGCAGTGTGGGGACAGGGGTCCCACTGAACACCGGGGAGCTGTTTTTT.

This clonotype was counted between two and nine times. The V gene is TRBV28, the J gene TRBJ2-1; D perhaps matches TRBD2 (5 bases). V was clipped by 6 bases and J by 8 bases, with 23 bases between them. The CDR3 contains 16 residues. CDR1 and CDR2 (germline): MDHEN, SYDVKM. The CDR3 is CASSGRRRGILHEQFF. CDR3 bases: TGTGCCAGCAGCGGGCGGAGGCGTGGTATTCTGCATGAGCAGTTCTTC.